The 20 T cell receptor beta chains below come from one sample, sequenced in a study of OX40 agonist ivuxolimab in advanced cancers. Measured with immunoSEQ multiplex PCR; TCRdb has only the in-frame clones, and not every one. The table lists some 60,000 clones, over 80% of them singletons. The source material was CD4+ or CD8+ T cells sorted from blood, sampled in a trial of the OX40 agonist ivuxolimab. The receptor set was obtained from an adult with an advanced solid tumor such as melanoma, head and neck, liver or kidney cancer.

The chain carries TRBV4-1 and TRBJ2-1, with 10 bases fitting TRBD2. This CDR3 contains 15 residues. Germline V gene data show CDR1 as MGHRA and CDR2 as YSYEKL. Trimming at V came to 2 bases and at J to 8 bases, leaving 6 bases not matched to a gene. This chain's CDR3 is CASSQPGLAIDEQFF. The CDR3 DNA follows: TGCGCCAGCAGCCAACCGGGACTAGCGATCGATGAGCAGTTCTTC.

The chain couples TRBV6-5 to TRBJ1-4; possibly TRBD1 for D (5 bases). In germline, CDR1 is MNHEY, CDR2 SVGAGI. Trimming pared 2 bases from V and 7 bases from J, leaving 11 bases between. This CDR3 is 14 amino acids long. CDR3 DNA sequence: TGTGCCAGCAGTTACCTCCCGACAGCTGAAAAACTGTTTTTT. It specifies CASSYLPTAEKLFF.

This clone came up a few times. The chain recombines TRBV28 with TRBJ1-5, with D perhaps matching TRBD1 (6 bases). The CDR3 contains 15 residues. V was cut by 4 bases and J by 3 bases, with 13 bases left in between. CDR1 and CDR2 from the germline V gene are MDHEN and SYDVKM. This CDR3 reads CASSYQGRNNQPQHF. CDR3 coding DNA: TGTGCCAGCAGTTATCAGGGGCGGAACAATCAGCCCCAGCATTTT.

The genes are TRBV11-2 and TRBJ2-3, with 7 positions matching TRBD1. The CDR3 loop spans 12 amino acids. Germline loops: CDR1 SGHAT, CDR2 FQNNGV. V lost 4 bases, J lost 10 bases, and 5 bases stayed unmatched. This CDR3 reads CASSSGQEAQYF. The CDR3 DNA reads as TGTGCCAGCAGCTCTGGACAGGAGGCGCAGTATTTT.

The chain recombines TRBV28 with TRBJ1-4; possibly TRBD1 for D (6 bases). This CDR3 is built from 15 residues. Trimming pared 5 bases from V and 6 bases from J, leaving 16 bases between. Germline V gene lookup returns CDR1 MDHEN and CDR2 SYDVKM. In DNA, the CDR3 is TGTGCCAGCAGTCCTACAGGGCTAGGCGATGAAAAACTGTTTTTT. It encodes CASSPTGLGDEKLFF.

The gene calls are TRBV5-1 and TRBJ1-6, with 7 bases fitting TRBD1. Germline assignment: CDR1 SGHRS and CDR2 YFSETQ. Losses at the gene ends were 0 bases for V and 7 bases for J; bases not matched to a gene: 4. The CDR3 contains 15 residues. CDR3 residues: CASSLVGTENSPLHF. CDR3 in DNA: TGCGCCAGCAGCTTGGTTGGGACAGAGAATTCACCCCTCCACTTT. The full variable domain, rest sourced from reference TRBV5-1 and TRBJ1-6, is KAGVTQTPRYLIKTRGQQVTLSCSPISGHRSVSWYQQTPGQGLQFLFEYFSETQRNKGNFPGRFSGRQFSNSRSEMNVSTLELGDSALYLCASSLVGTENSPLHFGNGTRLTVT.

The chain is built from TRBV7-2 and TRBJ2-5, with D possibly called TRBD1 or TRBD2 (5 bases each). CDR3 length: 14 residues. In germline, CDR1 is SGHTA, CDR2 FQGNSA. The V end was cut by 2 bases, the J end by 2 bases, with 9 bases between. The CDR3, as DNA: TGTGCCAGCAGCTTATCGTGGGGGCAAGAGACCCAGTACTTC. Its translation: CASSLSWGQETQYF.

The CDR3 DNA reads as TGTGCCAGCAGCTTAGTAGGGACCGACCGTGAGACCCAGTACTTC. It translates to CASSLVGTDRETQYF. V gene TRBV7-9 combines with J gene TRBJ2-5; D might be TRBD1 or TRBD2, each matching 5 bases. This CDR3 is 15 amino acids long. Germline-derived CDR1 and CDR2 are SEHNR and FQNEAQ (reference sequence). Trimming left V 1 base short and J 5 bases short, with 14 bases between.

The chain employs TRBV2 and TRBJ1-1; D is unresolved. The CDR3 is made up of 14 amino acids. The ends were cut back, 6 bases at V and 0 bases at J, with 11 bases in the middle. Germline values: CDR1 SNHLY, CDR2 FYNNEI. CDR3 DNA sequence: TGTGCCAGCAGGGAACAGCCCATGAACACTGAAGCTTTCTTT. Residues: CASREQPMNTEAFF.

This clone was seen once. This chain joins TRBV4-2 and TRBJ2-5; 8 positions match TRBD2. V trimming: 1 base; J trimming: 2 bases; junction bases outside the gene matches: 6. Looked up from germline, CDR1 is LGHNA and CDR2 is YNFKEQ. The CDR3 is 16 residues long. CDR3 amino acids: CASSQAPSGQQETQYF. The CDR3 DNA reads as TGTGCCAGCAGCCAAGCTCCTAGCGGGCAACAAGAGACCCAGTACTTC.

Concerning this clone: An end of the junction differs from the germline gene, which may be a read error. This sequence joins TRBV7-7 and TRBJ2-5, with D unclear. The germline V gene encodes CDR1 SSHAT and CDR2 FNYEAQ (reference sequence). The length of the CDR3 is 15 residues. The CDR3 DNA is TGTGCTAGCAGCTCCAACGGACCGTCGGGAGAGACCCAGTACTTC. Protein: CASSSNGPSGETQYF. Filled out from reference TRBV7-7 and TRBJ2-5, the complete variable domain reads GAGVSQSPRYKVTKRGQDVTLRCDPISSHATLYWYQQALGQGPEFLTYFNYEAQPDKSGLPSDRFSAERPEGSISTLTIQRTEQRDSAMYRCASSSNGPSGETQYFGPGTRLLVL.

The CDR3 is CASAVGEQFF. The CDR3 nucleotides are TGTGCCAGCGCCGTCGGTGAGCAGTTCTTC. This chain links TRBV6-1 with TRBJ2-1, with D unclear. V dropped 8 bases and J dropped 9 bases, with 8 bases sitting between them. CDR3 size: 10 residues. Germline V lookup: CDR1 MNHNS, CDR2 SASEGT.

The rearrangement uses TRBV19 and TRBJ1-2, with D hard to call. CDR1 and CDR2 from the germline V gene are LNHDA and SQIVND (reference sequence). The V end lost 10 bases, the J end lost 6 bases, and 21 bases lay between the germline ends. The CDR3 is made up of 14 amino acids. CDR3: CATNPERSRNGYTF. Written as DNA, the CDR3 is TGTGCCACCAACCCGGAGCGGTCCAGGAATGGCTACACCTTC.

The CDR3, as DNA: TGTGCCAGCAGCCTATCGACCGGCGGTTCACCCCTCCACTTT. Translated, it gives CASSLSTGGSPLHF. The chain joins TRBV7-8 to TRBJ1-6; no clear D gene. The CDR3 is 14 amino acids. Trimming shortened V by 5 bases and J by 9 bases, and 14 bases separated the two germline ends. From germline, CDR1 is SGHVS and CDR2 FQNEAQ.

This chain joins TRBV5-1 and TRBJ1-1, with TRBD1 identical over 7 bases. This CDR3 spans 13 amino acids. Trimming removed 4 bases from V and 4 bases from J; junction bases left unmatched: 4. Germline CDR1 reads SGHRS; CDR2 reads YFSETQ. The CDR3 DNA sequence: TGCGCCAGCAGCGCGGGACAGTTCACTGAAGCTTTCTTT. This sequence encodes CASSAGQFTEAFF.

In this sample, this clone turned up a few times. The CDR3 DNA sequence: TGTGCCAGCAGCCATAGTGGAGAGCAGTACTTC. Translating it yields CASSHSGEQYF. This sequence joins TRBV6-6 and TRBJ2-7, with D uncertain. In germline, CDR1 is MNHNY, CDR2 SVGAGI (reference sequence). V lost 6 bases to trimming and J lost 7 bases, with 10 bases between them. The CDR3 loop spans 11 amino acids.

The chain is built from TRBV7-3 and TRBJ2-3, with D maybe TRBD2 (5 bases). Germline V gives CDR1 SGHTA, CDR2 FQGTGA. The V end lost 5 bases, the J end lost 5 bases, and 14 bases lay between the germline ends. There are 14 residues in the CDR3. CDR3 in amino acids: CASSPGPEVDTQYF. In nucleotides, the CDR3 is TGTGCCAGCAGCCCGGGCCCGGAGGTAGATACGCAGTATTTT.

V and J are TRBV5-5 and TRBJ2-7, with D hard to call. The CDR3 has 14 amino acids. CDR1 and CDR2 (germline): SGHKS, YYEKEE (reference sequence). Trimming took off 8 bases at V and 0 bases at J, with 15 bases between the two ends. CDR3 residues: CASIIDPNSYEQYF. The CDR3 DNA follows: TGTGCCAGTATTATAGACCCAAACTCCTACGAGCAGTACTTC.

This clone was observed a few times. The V call is TRBV28, the J call TRBJ2-7; 7 nucleotides line up with TRBD2. With 5 bases clipped from V and 0 bases from J, the junction kept 4 bases outside the gene matches. Germline V gene lookup returns CDR1 MDHEN and CDR2 SYDVKM. The CDR3 is made up of 14 amino acids. In nucleotides, the CDR3 is TGTGCCAGCAGTACGAGCGGGACCTCCTACGAGCAGTACTTC. Amino acids: CASSTSGTSYEQYF.

The V gene is TRBV19, the J gene TRBJ1-1, with D uncertain. V was trimmed by 3 bases and J by 4 bases, leaving 9 bases between them. The CDR3 covers 13 residues. The V gene's germline CDR1 is LNHDA and CDR2 SQIVND (reference sequence). The CDR3 region has the DNA TGTGCCAGTAGTATGCCGGCCGGCACTGAAGCTTTCTTT. Amino acid sequence: CASSMPAGTEAFF. The full variable domain, completed using reference TRBV19 and TRBJ1-1, is DGGITQSPKYLFRKEGQNVTLSCEQNLNHDAMYWYRQDPGQGLRLIYYSQIVNDFQKGDIAEGYSVSREKKESFPLTVTSAQKNPTAFYLCASSMPAGTEAFFGQGTRLTVV.